What follows is one T cell receptor (beta chain) and its context. The CDR3 covers 15 residues. Germline trimming cut 3 bases from V and 6 bases from J; bases unmatched to any gene: 6. CDR1 and CDR2 from the germline V gene are SEHNR and FQNEAQ (reference sequence). This sample was taken from a study of OX40 agonist ivuxolimab in advanced cancers. Study summary: Patients were treated with intravenous ivuxolimab, dosed at 0.01 to 10 mg/kg and infused every 2 weeks. Among those enrolled, mean age was about 62 years (range roughly 20 to 80) and less than 90% were male.

Sequencing was performed with immunoSEQ multiplex PCR; in TCRdb, only in-frame clones are kept and a portion is missing. The table lists under 50,000 clones, approximately 90% of them singletons, with 25% to 40% in the top ten. The V call is TRBV7-9, the J call TRBJ2-1; TRBD1 aligns across 9 bases. Material: CD4+ or CD8+ T cells sorted from blood, obtained in a trial of the OX40 agonist ivuxolimab. The receptor comes from an adult with an advanced solid tumor such as melanoma, head and neck, liver or kidney cancer. CDR3 in amino acids: CASSFGQGISNEQFF. DNA for the CDR3: TGTGCCAGCAGCTTCGGACAGGGGATCTCCAATGAGCAGTTCTTC.